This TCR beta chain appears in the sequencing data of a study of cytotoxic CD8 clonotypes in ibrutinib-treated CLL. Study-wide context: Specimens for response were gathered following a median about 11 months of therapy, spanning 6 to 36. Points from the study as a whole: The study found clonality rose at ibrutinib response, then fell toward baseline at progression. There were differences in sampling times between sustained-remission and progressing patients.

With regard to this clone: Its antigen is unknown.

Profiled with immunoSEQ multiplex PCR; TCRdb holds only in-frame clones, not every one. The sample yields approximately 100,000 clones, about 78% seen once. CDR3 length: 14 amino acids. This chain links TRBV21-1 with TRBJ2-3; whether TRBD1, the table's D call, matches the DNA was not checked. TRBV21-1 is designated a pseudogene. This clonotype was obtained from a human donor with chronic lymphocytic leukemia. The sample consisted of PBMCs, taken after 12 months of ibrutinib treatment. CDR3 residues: CALLGTDRTDTQYF. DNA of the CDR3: TGTGCCCTTTTGGGGACAGACCGTACAGATACGCAGTATTTT.